Below are 23 T cell receptor beta chains sequenced from a single sample in a study of blood T cell repertoires in COVID-19 (dated by TCRdb to 2018 to 2021). Library construction relied on the immunoSEQ multiplex PCR assay. Imported from immuneACCESS, the table was reduced by TCRdb to in-frame sequences with V and J called. These copies leave out some clones; in studies compared against another copy, an unresolved V gene accounts for under half, and the cause of the remainder is not known. The table for this sample lists over 150,000 clones; 94% of them were counted only once. The top ten clones comprise 0.76% of the sample. The material sequenced was peripheral blood. These receptors were collected from a man aged 25-40 years with COVID-19, enrolled during active disease.

V and J are TRBV5-5 and TRBJ1-4, with D perhaps TRBD1 (5 bases). The CDR3 runs to 14 residues. V gave up 0 bases and J gave up 7 bases, with 10 bases separating them. Germline V CDR1 and CDR2: SGHKS, YYEKEE (reference sequence). CDR3 sequence: CASSLAGLSEKLFF. In DNA, the CDR3 is TGTGCCAGCAGCTTGGCAGGGCTAAGTGAAAAACTGTTTTTT.

V and J are TRBV19 and TRBJ1-3; D may be TRBD1 (6 bases). Germline V gives CDR1 LNHDA, CDR2 SQIVND (reference sequence). This CDR3 comprises 15 residues. Trimming took off 7 bases at V and 3 bases at J, with 16 bases between the two ends. CDR3 amino acids: CASTYRETLGNTIYF. The CDR3 DNA is TGTGCCAGTACCTACAGGGAAACCCTTGGAAACACCATATATTTT.

This clone was observed a single time. V gene TRBV5-1 combines with J gene TRBJ2-3; 8 nucleotides line up with TRBD2. The CDR3 runs to 17 residues. Trimming at V came to 0 bases and at J to 0 bases, leaving 6 bases not matched to a gene. The germline gives CDR1 SGHRS, CDR2 YFSETQ. Here the CDR3 reads CASSLAMLAGSTDTQYF. CDR3 nucleotides: TGCGCCAGCAGCTTGGCCATGTTAGCGGGGAGCACAGATACGCAGTATTTT. Full variable domain (outside the CDR3, taken from reference TRBV5-1 and TRBJ2-3): KAGVTQTPRYLIKTRGQQVTLSCSPISGHRSVSWYQQTPGQGLQFLFEYFSETQRNKGNFPGRFSGRQFSNSRSEMNVSTLELGDSALYLCASSLAMLAGSTDTQYFGPGTRLTVL.

The V and J genes are TRBV5-4 and TRBJ2-7, with TRBD1 identical over 7 bases. The CDR3 spans 15 residues. V lost 3 bases and J lost 0; bases outside the gene matches: 6. The germline V gene has CDR1 SGHNT and CDR2 YYREEE (reference sequence). CDR3 region: CASSSPGQTSYEQYF. CDR3 DNA: TGTGCCAGCAGCTCTCCGGGACAGACCTCCTACGAGCAGTACTTC.

The V and J genes are TRBV4-1 and TRBJ2-7, with D perhaps matching TRBD2 (5 bases). CDR1 MGHRA and CDR2 YSYEKL come from the germline V gene. V was pared by 4 bases and J by 2 bases, with 15 bases between. This CDR3 region has 15 residues. The CDR3 nucleotides are TGCGCCAGCAGCCGCCTAACTAGGGAAACCTACGAGCAGTACTTC. Protein product: CASSRLTRETYEQYF.

V usage is TRBV9 and J usage is TRBJ2-2; TRBD1 matches 8 bases. Losses at the gene ends were 1 base for V and 4 bases for J; bases not matched to a gene: 6. CDR3 length: 16 residues. Germline V gives CDR1 SGDLS, CDR2 YYNGEE. CDR3 nucleotides: TGTGCCAGCAGCGTAAGGACAGGGAAGAGCACCGGGGAGCTGTTTTTT. This sequence encodes CASSVRTGKSTGELFF.

The chain links TRBV10-1 to TRBJ1-1; 9 positions match TRBD1. Germline values: CDR1 WNHNN, CDR2 SYGVQD (reference sequence). Trimming removed 6 bases from V and 6 bases from J; junction bases left unmatched: 8. The CDR3 is 14 amino acids. The CDR3 region is CASSSGTGMSEAFF. The CDR3 DNA reads as TGCGCCAGCAGCTCCGGGACAGGGATGTCTGAAGCTTTCTTT.

The genes are TRBV9 and TRBJ1-6; 8 bases map to TRBD1. With 3 bases clipped from V and 9 bases from J, the junction kept 5 bases outside the gene matches. The CDR3 totals 14 residues. Germline CDR1 reads SGDLS; CDR2 reads YYNGEE. The CDR3 protein is CASSAGTGGSPLHF. CDR3 nucleotides: TGTGCCAGCAGCGCCGGGACAGGTGGTTCACCCCTCCACTTT.

V gene TRBV5-1 combines with J gene TRBJ2-1; TRBD1 matches at 7 bases. The CDR3 consists of 14 residues. J gave up 6 bases and V 4 bases, and 7 bases lay outside the gene matches. The germline V gene has CDR1 SGHRS and CDR2 YFSETQ. The CDR3 DNA is TGCGCCAGCAGCCCCGGGACAGCGCTCAATGAGCAGTTCTTC. This translates into CASSPGTALNEQFF.

The chain joins TRBV5-5 to TRBJ2-2, with D tentatively TRBD1 (5 bases). The V and J ends lost 3 bases and 0 bases respectively, with 9 bases between them. The CDR3 covers 15 residues. Germline V gene sequence: CDR1 SGHKS, CDR2 YYEKEE (reference sequence). In nucleotides, the CDR3 is TGTGCCAGCAGCTCCGGACACGCGAACACCGGGGAGCTGTTTTTT. Amino acid sequence: CASSSGHANTGELFF. The whole variable domain, filled in from reference TRBV5-5 and TRBJ2-2, reads DAGVTQSPTHLIKTRGQQVTLRCSPISGHKSVSWYQQVLGQGPQFIFQYYEKEERGRGNFPDRFSARQFPNYSSELNVNALLLGDSALYLCASSSGHANTGELFFGEGSRLTVL.

This clone occurred once. This rearrangement joins TRBV5-4 to TRBJ2-2; no clear D gene. CDR3 length equals 14 residues. Trimming shortened V by 2 bases and J by 4 bases, and 9 bases separated the two germline ends. CDR1 and CDR2 (germline): SGHNT, YYREEE (reference sequence). CDR3 sequence: CASSFRESTGELFF. CDR3 nucleotide sequence: TGTGCCAGCAGCTTTCGTGAGAGCACCGGGGAGCTGTTTTTT.

In nucleotides, the CDR3 is TGTGCCAGCAGCCCATGGACAGGTAGCATGAACACTGAAGCTTTCTTT. Amino acid sequence: CASSPWTGSMNTEAFF. This rearrangement joins TRBV5-4 to TRBJ1-1, with 7 bases matching TRBD1. CDR1 is SGHNT, CDR2 YYREEE, per germline (reference sequence). V lost 4 bases and J lost 0; bases outside the gene matches: 9. The CDR3 extends over 16 amino acids.

This chain's CDR3 is CASSLLQGFGYTF. As DNA, the CDR3 is TGTGCCAGTAGTCTATTACAGGGTTTTGGCTACACCTTC. The chain combines TRBV19 with TRBJ1-2; weak D call: TRBD1 (6 bases). Trimming took off 5 bases at V and 7 bases at J, with 14 bases between the two ends. The CDR3 extends over 13 amino acids. Per the germline V gene, CDR1 is LNHDA and CDR2 is SQIVND (reference sequence).

This clone was observed once. This chain connects TRBV5-1 to TRBJ1-5; weak D call: TRBD1 (5 bases). This CDR3 contains 14 residues. Germline V CDR1 and CDR2: SGHRS, YFSETQ. V was pared by 0 bases and J by 5 bases, with 9 bases between. CDR3 in amino acids: CASSLDGRDQPQHF. The CDR3 DNA follows: TGCGCCAGCAGCTTGGATGGCAGGGATCAGCCCCAGCATTTT.

The V and J genes are TRBV20-1 and TRBJ1-4, with TRBD1 as a possible D gene (6 bases). The CDR3 consists of 14 residues. Germline CDR1 and CDR2: DFQATT and SNEGSKA (reference sequence). The V gene lost 3 bases and the J gene lost 5 bases, with 13 bases spanning the gap. Written as DNA, the CDR3 is TGCAGTGCTAGTTGGGGACAAGGGAATGAAAAACTGTTTTTT. The encoded protein is CSASWGQGNEKLFF.

A word on this clone: The sample contains more than one DNA sequence encoding this CDR3. This sequence joins TRBV6-5 and TRBJ2-5, with TRBD1 matching 8 bases. CDR1 MNHEY and CDR2 SVGAGI come from the germline V gene. The CDR3 is 13 residues long. The V and J ends lost 6 bases and 5 bases, in that order; junction bases with no gene match: 5. For the CDR3, the DNA is TGTGCCAGCAGCCAGGACAGGGCTGAGACCCAGTACTTC. Its protein product is CASSQDRAETQYF.

This chain links TRBV6-4 with TRBJ2-3, with a possible D match to TRBD1 (5 bases). V lost 0 bases and J lost 4, with 8 bases in between. Germline-derived CDR1 and CDR2 are MRHNA and SNTAGT. The CDR3 spans 14 residues. Here the CDR3 reads CASSDSAGSDTQYF. CDR3 DNA sequence: TGTGCCAGCAGTGACTCTGCAGGGTCAGATACGCAGTATTTT.

This clone was found once. This chain joins TRBV9 and TRBJ2-3; TRBD1 matches 9 bases. The junction had 8 bases not matched to a gene; V was cut back by 3 bases and J by 6 bases. The CDR3 runs to 15 residues. Germline CDR1 and CDR2: SGDLS and YYNGEE. The CDR3 here is CASSASGTGLDTQYF. As DNA, the CDR3 is TGTGCCAGCAGCGCCTCCGGGACAGGGCTTGATACGCAGTATTTT.

In regard to this clone: This sample also contains other DNA sequences that code for the same CDR3. CDR3: CASTLRGNYGYTF. CDR3 DNA: TGTGCCAGCACCCTGCGGGGTAACTATGGCTACACCTTC. This sequence joins TRBV28 and TRBJ1-2; D unresolved. The germline V gene has CDR1 MDHEN and CDR2 SYDVKM. V was clipped by 7 bases and J by 1 base, with 10 bases between them. CDR3 length equals 13 residues.

The V gene is TRBV28, the J gene TRBJ2-7; tentative D call: TRBD1 (7 bases). CDR3 length: 16 residues. Trimming took 4 bases from V and 6 from J, leaving 22 bases between them. The germline CDR1 and CDR2 sequences are MDHEN and SYDVKM. Here the CDR3 reads CASSSGQVGLRGEQYF. CDR3 bases: TGTGCCAGCAGTTCCGGACAGGTGGGACTCCGGGGCGAGCAGTACTTC.

The chain is built from TRBV18 and TRBJ2-3; weak D call: TRBD1 (5 bases). The CDR3 is 15 residues long. Germline V gene sequence: CDR1 KGHSH, CDR2 LQKENI. The V and J ends lost 2 bases and 0 bases respectively, with 9 bases between them. DNA of the CDR3: TGTGCCAGCTCACCAGTGACAGTAAGCACAGATACGCAGTATTTT. Its translation is CASSPVTVSTDTQYF.

The J gene is TRBJ1-2, the V gene TRBV14; no clear D gene. CDR3 length: 15 amino acids. Germline V lookup: CDR1 SGHDN, CDR2 FVKESK. V was shortened by 1 base and J by 0 bases, with 9 bases between the two germline ends. The CDR3 is CASSQAAGSNYGYTF. CDR3 coding DNA: TGTGCCAGCAGCCAAGCAGCGGGTTCTAACTATGGCTACACCTTC.

The rearrangement joins TRBV11-2 to TRBJ1-5, with D unresolved. The germline V and J ends were trimmed by 0 bases and 4 bases, with 4 bases remaining between them. From germline, CDR1 is SGHAT and CDR2 FQNNGV. The CDR3 is 13 residues long. CDR3 nucleotide sequence: TGTGCCAGCAGCTTAGACGGGAATCAGCCCCAGCATTTT. Amino acid sequence: CASSLDGNQPQHF.